The rows below give T cell receptor gamma chains drawn from one sample of a study of Vδ1+ human thymocytes. TCRdb reanalyzed the multiplex PCR reads using CATT. The sample has 8,700 or so gamma-chain clones; approximately 51% are singletons. Specimen: Vdelta1+ gamma-delta thymocytes from the thymus. Receptors were obtained from a girl under two years old who had congenital heart surgery. Both conserved end residues are part of each CDR3. Rows give clone size only sometimes, using once, few, many, or a class for an expanded clone.

j_call: TRGJ1/TRGJ2
v_call: TRGV8
clone_size: few
cdr3_aa: CATWDEGSSGLF
cdr3_nt: TGTGCCACCTGGGATGAGGGTTCGAGCGGACTCTTT

j_call: TRGJ1/TRGJ2
v_call: TRGV2
clone_size: few
cdr3_aa: CATWDGLSGRKLF
cdr3_nt: TGTGCCACCTGGGACGGGCTCTCGGGAAGGAAACTCTTT

j_call: TRGJ1/TRGJ2
v_call: TRGV4
clone_size: few
cdr3_aa: CATWQPPEVGFYYKKLF
cdr3_nt: TGTGCCACCTGGCAACCCCCGGAGGTAGGGTTTTATTATAAGAAACTCTTT

j_call: TRGJ1/TRGJ2
v_call: TRGV3
clone_size: few
cdr3_aa: CATWDGGIYYKKLF
cdr3_nt: TGTGCCACCTGGGATGGGGGGATTTATTATAAGAAACTCTTT

j_call: TRGJ1/TRGJ2
v_call: TRGV2
clone_size: few
cdr3_aa: CATWDPRKKLF
cdr3_nt: TGTGCCACCTGGGACCCCAGGAAGAAACTCTTT

j_call: TRGJ1/TRGJ2
v_call: TRGV9
clone_size: .
cdr3_aa: CALWGFKKLF
cdr3_nt: TGTGCCTTGTGGGGTTTCAAGAAACTCTTT

j_call: TRGJ1/TRGJ2
v_call: TRGV3
clone_size: few
cdr3_aa: CATWDRRIGYYKKLF
cdr3_nt: TGTGCCACCTGGGACAGGCGAATAGGGTATTATAAGAAACTCTTT

j_call: TRGJ1/TRGJ2
v_call: TRGV8
clone_size: few
cdr3_aa: CATWETYYKKLF
cdr3_nt: TGTGCCACCTGGGAAACTTATTATAAGAAACTCTTT

j_call: TRGJP
v_call: TRGV9
clone_size: .
cdr3_aa: CALWEVRRELGKKIKVF
cdr3_nt: TGTGCCTTGTGGGAGGTTCGCAGGGAGTTGGGCAAAAAAATCAAGGTATTT

j_call: TRGJ1/TRGJ2
v_call: TRGV3
clone_size: few
cdr3_aa: CATWDRLNNILF
cdr3_nt: TGTGCCACCTGGGACAGGCTTAATAACATTCTCTTT

j_call: TRGJ1/TRGJ2
v_call: TRGV4
clone_size: .
cdr3_aa: CATWGDKKLF
cdr3_nt: TGTGCCACCTGGGGGGATAAGAAACTCTTT

j_call: TRGJ1/TRGJ2
v_call: TRGV5
clone_size: .
cdr3_aa: CATWDSRNYKKLF
cdr3_nt: TGTGCCACCTGGGACAGCAGAAATTATAAGAAACTCTTT

j_call: TRGJP2
v_call: TRGV2
clone_size: .
cdr3_aa: CATWDAGSSDWIKTF
cdr3_nt: TGTGCCACCTGGGACGCGGGGAGTAGTGATTGGATCAAGACGTTT

j_call: TRGJ1/TRGJ2
v_call: TRGV2
clone_size: few
cdr3_aa: CATWDAFYYKKLF
cdr3_nt: TGTGCCACCTGGGACGCCTTTTATTATAAGAAACTCTTT

j_call: TRGJ1/TRGJ2
v_call: TRGV9
clone_size: few
cdr3_aa: CALWEPHYKKLF
cdr3_nt: TGTGCCTTGTGGGAGCCGCATTATAAGAAACTCTTT

j_call: TRGJP2
v_call: TRGV5
clone_size: few
cdr3_aa: CATWDRRGSDWIKTF
cdr3_nt: TGTGCCACCTGGGACAGGCGTGGTAGTGATTGGATCAAGACGTTT

j_call: TRGJ1/TRGJ2
v_call: TRGV3
clone_size: .
cdr3_aa: CATWDSDKKLF
cdr3_nt: TGTGCCACCTGGGACAGCGATAAGAAACTCTTT

j_call: TRGJP2
v_call: TRGV3
clone_size: few
cdr3_aa: CATWDRLGYSSDWIKTF
cdr3_nt: TGTGCCACCTGGGACCGCCTGGGATATAGTAGTGATTGGATCAAGACGTTT

j_call: TRGJ1/TRGJ2
v_call: TRGV2
clone_size: .
cdr3_aa: CATWDRRNHYKKLF
cdr3_nt: TGTGCCACCTGGGACCGACGGAATCATTATAAGAAACTCTTT

j_call: TRGJ1/TRGJ2
v_call: TRGV8
clone_size: .
cdr3_aa: CATWDRNKKLF
cdr3_nt: TGTGCCACCTGGGATCGGAATAAGAAACTCTTT

j_call: TRGJ1/TRGJ2
v_call: TRGV5
clone_size: large
cdr3_aa: CATWDYYKKLF
cdr3_nt: TGTGCCACCTGGGACTATTATAAGAAACTCTTT

j_call: TRGJ1/TRGJ2
v_call: TRGV4
clone_size: .
cdr3_aa: CATWDGKYYKKLF
cdr3_nt: TGTGCCACCTGGGATGGGAAATATTATAAGAAACTCTTT

j_call: TRGJ1/TRGJ2
v_call: TRGV4
clone_size: .
cdr3_aa: CATWDPLTPNKKLF
cdr3_nt: TGTGCCACCTGGGATCCGTTGACGCCTAATAAGAAACTCTTT

j_call: TRGJ1/TRGJ2
v_call: TRGV4
clone_size: few
cdr3_aa: CATWDGRNYYKKLF
cdr3_nt: TGTGCCACCTGGGATGGGCGAAATTATTATAAGAAACTCTTT

j_call: TRGJP2
v_call: TRGV9
clone_size: .
cdr3_aa: CALWEVQSWGSDWIKTF
cdr3_nt: TGTGCCTTGTGGGAGGTGCAATCGTGGGGAAGTGATTGGATCAAGACGTTT

j_call: TRGJ1/TRGJ2
v_call: TRGV4
clone_size: .
cdr3_aa: CATWDVGKKLF
cdr3_nt: TGTGCCACCTGGGATGTTGGTAAGAAACTCTTT

j_call: TRGJ1/TRGJ2
v_call: TRGV9
clone_size: few
cdr3_aa: CALWGHDNYYKKLF
cdr3_nt: TGTGCCTTGTGGGGCCACGACAATTATTATAAGAAACTCTTT

j_call: TRGJ1/TRGJ2
v_call: TRGV3
clone_size: few
cdr3_aa: CATWANYYKKLF
cdr3_nt: TGTGCCACCTGGGCAAATTATTATAAGAAACTCTTT

j_call: TRGJP2
v_call: TRGV8
clone_size: .
cdr3_aa: CATWDRPGCDWIKTF
cdr3_nt: TGTGCCACCTGGGATAGGCCTGGGTGTGATTGGATCAAGACGTTT

j_call: TRGJP1
v_call: TRGV9
clone_size: few
cdr3_aa: CALWGTPNGFKIF
cdr3_nt: TGTGCCTTGTGGGGAACTCCAAATGGGTTCAAGATATTT

j_call: TRGJ1/TRGJ2
v_call: TRGV3
clone_size: .
cdr3_aa: CATWDRVGYKKLF
cdr3_nt: TGTGCCACCTGGGACAGGGTGGGGTATAAGAAACTCTTT

j_call: TRGJ1/TRGJ2
v_call: TRGV9
clone_size: .
cdr3_aa: CAFDDRNYKKLF
cdr3_nt: TGTGCCTTTGATGACAGAAATTATAAGAAACTCTTT

j_call: TRGJ1/TRGJ2
v_call: TRGV9
clone_size: medium-sized
cdr3_aa: CALWEVNYKKLF
cdr3_nt: TGTGCCTTGTGGGAGGTGAATTATAAGAAACTCTTT

j_call: TRGJ1/TRGJ2
v_call: TRGV2
clone_size: few
cdr3_aa: CATWDGPGYKKLF
cdr3_nt: TGTGCCACCTGGGACGGGCCGGGATATAAGAAACTCTTT

j_call: TRGJ1/TRGJ2
v_call: TRGV4
clone_size: few
cdr3_aa: CATWDGHAVYKKLF
cdr3_nt: TGTGCCACCTGGGATGGGCACGCGGTTTATAAGAAACTCTTT

j_call: TRGJ1/TRGJ2
v_call: TRGV9
clone_size: few
cdr3_aa: CALWEVLRKLF
cdr3_nt: TGTGCCTTGTGGGAGGTTTTACGGAAACTCTTT

j_call: TRGJ1/TRGJ2
v_call: TRGV9
clone_size: .
cdr3_aa: CALWEVRHYYKKLF
cdr3_nt: TGTGCCTTGTGGGAGGTGCGGCACTATTATAAGAAACTCTTT

j_call: TRGJP2
v_call: TRGV2
clone_size: .
cdr3_aa: CATWDGSGSDWIKTF
cdr3_nt: TGTGCCACCTGGGACGGGAGTGGTAGTGATTGGATCAAGACGTTT

j_call: TRGJ1/TRGJ2
v_call: TRGV5
clone_size: .
cdr3_aa: CATWDRRPRGYKKLF
cdr3_nt: TGTGCCACCTGGGACAGGCGTCCACGTGGGTATAAGAAACTCTTT

j_call: TRGJ1/TRGJ2
v_call: TRGV4
clone_size: few
cdr3_aa: CATWAPLGKLF
cdr3_nt: TGTGCCACCTGGGCCCCCCTTGGGAAACTCTTT

j_call: TRGJ1/TRGJ2
v_call: TRGV3
clone_size: few
cdr3_aa: CATWDRLRGQRYYKKLF
cdr3_nt: TGTGCCACCTGGGACAGGCTTCGGGGACAGAGATATTATAAGAAACTCTTT

j_call: TRGJ1/TRGJ2
v_call: TRGV8
clone_size: few
cdr3_aa: CATWDQGKLF
cdr3_nt: TGTGCCACCTGGGATCAAGGGAAACTCTTT